These 16 T cell receptor beta chains share one sample of origin, sequenced in a study of cytomegalovirus exposure and HLA in healthy donors. Amplification used 60 Vbeta primers and 13 Jbeta primers. Clones were read by immunoSEQ multiplex PCR, and TCRdb kept only the in-frame ones, dropping some. The sample holds 150,000 to 200,000 clones; about 59% are singletons and the top ten take around 3.2%. The sample comprised PBMCs. These receptor sequences come from a man in his forties in good health and CMV-seronegative.

V and J are TRBV5-6 and TRBJ2-1, with 8 positions matching TRBD2. Germline lookup yields CDR1 SGHDT and CDR2 YYEEEE. The CDR3 is made up of 15 amino acids. Trimming removed 4 bases from V and 3 bases from J; junction bases left unmatched: 6. This chain's CDR3 is CASSPVSGDYNEQFF. Written as DNA, the CDR3 is TGTGCCAGCAGCCCGGTTAGCGGGGACTACAATGAGCAGTTCTTC.

This sequence joins TRBV6-4 and TRBJ1-4, with 7 positions matching TRBD1. The CDR3 has 16 amino acids. V trimming: 5 bases; J trimming: 5 bases; junction bases outside the gene matches: 11. Germline loops: CDR1 MRHNA, CDR2 SNTAGT. The CDR3: CASSLYPGQTNEKLFF. For the CDR3, the DNA is TGTGCCAGCAGTTTATACCCGGGACAGACAAATGAAAAACTGTTTTTT.

The chain links TRBV27 to TRBJ2-1, with 9 bases matching TRBD2. Germline trimming cut 3 bases from V and 8 bases from J; bases unmatched to any gene: 2. The CDR3 loop spans 13 amino acids. Per germline, CDR1 MNHEY and CDR2 SMNVEV (reference sequence). The CDR3 DNA follows: TGTGCCAGCAGTTTGCGGGAGGGAGATGAGCAGTTCTTC. It encodes CASSLREGDEQFF.

This chain uses TRBV10-3 with TRBJ1-1; TRBD1 matches at 8 bases. Germline V CDR1 and CDR2: ENHRY, SYGVKD. The CDR3 covers 14 residues. V was pared by 0 bases and J by 8 bases, with 5 bases of the junction left unmatched. In DNA, the CDR3 is TGTGCCATCAGTGAGTCCCCTGACAGGGGCGAAGCTTTCTTT. Amino acids: CAISESPDRGEAFF.

The rearrangement uses TRBV6-1 and TRBJ2-2; TRBD1 might be the D (6 bases). The CDR3 runs 20 residues. Germline V gives CDR1 MNHNS, CDR2 SASEGT. V lost 3 bases, J lost 5 bases, and 28 bases lay in between. CDR3 sequence: CASSDSLMFRTDIRTGELFF. As DNA, the CDR3 is TGTGCCAGCAGTGATAGTTTAATGTTTCGGACAGACATAAGAACCGGGGAGCTGTTTTTT.

The count of this clone is one. This rearrangement joins TRBV10-1 to TRBJ2-7; D may be TRBD1 (6 bases). CDR1 and CDR2 from the germline V gene are WNHNN and SYGVQD (reference sequence). V dropped 3 bases and J dropped 1 base, with 19 bases sitting between them. The CDR3 runs 17 residues. This chain's CDR3 is CASSEPRTARSSYEQYF. The DNA of the CDR3 is TGCGCCAGCAGTGAACCGAGGACAGCCCGCTCGTCCTACGAGCAGTACTTC.

Comment on this clone: Within the sample, other DNA sequences also encode this same CDR3. V and J are TRBV6-5 and TRBJ2-7; no clear D gene. This CDR3 contains 14 residues. With 0 bases removed from V and 2 bases from J, the gap between germline ends came to 8 bases. Germline CDR1 and CDR2: MNHEY and SVGAGI. The CDR3 DNA follows: TGTGCCAGCAGTTACTCATCTGGAGCCTACGAGCAGTACTTC. It is translated as CASSYSSGAYEQYF.

This clone was detected only a few times. The chain couples TRBV18 to TRBJ1-2; 10 bases align to TRBD1. Germline assignment: CDR1 KGHSH and CDR2 LQKENI. V dropped 7 bases and J dropped 3; count of bases not matched to a gene: 14. The CDR3 covers 17 residues. CDR3 residues: CASLGAGTGVADYGYTF. As DNA, the CDR3 is TGTGCCAGCTTAGGAGCCGGGACAGGGGTTGCAGACTATGGCTACACCTTC.

This rearrangement joins TRBV6-5 to TRBJ2-4; maybe TRBD1 (5 bases). V lost 0 bases and J lost 8, with 11 bases in between. Germline CDR1 MNHEY, CDR2 SVGAGI. The CDR3 spans 14 residues. The chain's CDR3 is CASSYSKGWHIQYF. CDR3 nucleotides: TGTGCCAGCAGTTACTCGAAGGGGTGGCACATTCAGTACTTC.

This clone was detected a few times. J is TRBJ1-1 and V is TRBV28; a weak D match, TRBD1 (5 bases). Per the germline V gene, CDR1 is MDHEN and CDR2 is SYDVKM. The CDR3 is 13 residues long. V was clipped by 3 bases and J by 7 bases, with 12 bases between them. CDR3 protein: CASSLGGAYEAFF. The DNA of the CDR3 is TGTGCCAGCAGTTTGGGGGGTGCATATGAAGCTTTCTTT.

The chain employs TRBV19 and TRBJ2-3, with TRBD2 identical over 11 bases. CDR3 length: 17 residues. The germline CDR1 and CDR2 sequences are LNHDA and SQIVND (reference sequence). Trimming at V came to 5 bases and at J to 2 bases, leaving 9 bases not matched to a gene. This chain's CDR3 is CASSWASGGLPTDTQYF. Here the CDR3 DNA reads TGTGCCAGTAGTTGGGCTAGCGGGGGGTTACCCACAGATACGCAGTATTTT.

The gene calls are TRBV19 and TRBJ1-1; 7 bases map to TRBD1. Germline trimming cut 6 bases from V and 3 bases from J; bases unmatched to any gene: 4. Germline V gene lookup returns CDR1 LNHDA and CDR2 SQIVND (reference sequence). This CDR3 region has 13 residues. Written as DNA, the CDR3 is TGTGCCAGTAGCTACACAGGGGACACTGAAGCTTTCTTT. Residues: CASSYTGDTEAFF.

This chain uses TRBV25-1 with TRBJ1-3; D might be TRBD1 (6 bases). The CDR3 has 15 amino acids. CDR1 MGHDK and CDR2 SYGVNS come from the germline V gene. V lost 2 bases to trimming and J lost 7 bases, with 15 bases between them. Here the CDR3 reads CASSEGGGLANTIYF. The CDR3 region has the DNA TGTGCCAGCAGTGAAGGGGGGGGCCTGGCGAACACCATATATTTT.

The chain couples TRBV19 to TRBJ2-5; D might be TRBD2 (5 bases). The DNA end lines up better with TRBJ2-7; the J call may be wrong. The CDR3 totals 13 residues. Germline CDR1 reads LNHDA; CDR2 reads SQIVND (reference sequence). Here the CDR3 reads CASSTLGDYEQYF. The CDR3 nucleotides read TGTGCCAGTAGCACCCTCGGGGACTACGAGCAGTACTTC.

This chain joins TRBV30 and TRBJ1-5; D is possibly TRBD1 (5 bases). Trimming left V 6 bases short and J 4 bases short, with 16 bases between. Germline V CDR1 and CDR2: GTSNPN, SVGIG (reference sequence). CDR3 length: 14 residues. CDR3 bases: TGTGCCTGTTCGGGGACGGGGGGGAATCAGCCCCAGCATTTT. Protein sequence: CACSGTGGNQPQHF.

The chain uses TRBV19 and TRBJ2-3, with D possibly matching TRBD1 (6 bases). The V and J ends lost 6 bases and 0 bases respectively, with 16 bases between them. The CDR3 is 16 amino acids. Germline V gene sequence: CDR1 LNHDA, CDR2 SQIVND (reference sequence). DNA of the CDR3: TGTGCCAGTAGGCCCCGGGACACCACTAGCACAGATACGCAGTATTTT. Encoded protein: CASRPRDTTSTDTQYF.